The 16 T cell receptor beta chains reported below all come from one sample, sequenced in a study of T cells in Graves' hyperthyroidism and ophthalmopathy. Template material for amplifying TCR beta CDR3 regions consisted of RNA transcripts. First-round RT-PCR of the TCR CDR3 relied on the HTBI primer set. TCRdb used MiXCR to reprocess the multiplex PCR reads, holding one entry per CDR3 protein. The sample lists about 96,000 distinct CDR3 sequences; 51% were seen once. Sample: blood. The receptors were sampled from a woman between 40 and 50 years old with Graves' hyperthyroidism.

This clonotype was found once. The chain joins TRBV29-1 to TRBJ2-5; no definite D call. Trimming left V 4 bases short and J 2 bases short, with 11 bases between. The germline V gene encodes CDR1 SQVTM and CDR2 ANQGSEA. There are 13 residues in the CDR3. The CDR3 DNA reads TGCAGCGTTGTGGCGCGTTCACAAGAGACCCAGTACTTC. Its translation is CSVVARSQETQYF.

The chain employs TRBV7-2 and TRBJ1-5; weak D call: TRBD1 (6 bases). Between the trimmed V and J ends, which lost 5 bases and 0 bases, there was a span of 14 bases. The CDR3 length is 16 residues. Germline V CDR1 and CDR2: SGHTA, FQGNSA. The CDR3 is CASSPGAFYSNQPQHF. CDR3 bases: TGTGCCAGCAGCCCAGGGGCATTTTATAGCAATCAGCCCCAGCATTTT.

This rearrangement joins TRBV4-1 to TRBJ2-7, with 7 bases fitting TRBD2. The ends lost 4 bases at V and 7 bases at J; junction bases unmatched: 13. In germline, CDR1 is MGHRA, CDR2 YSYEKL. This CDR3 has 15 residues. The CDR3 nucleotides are TGCGCCAGCAGCCTTCGGGAGGCTAACACCGGGGAGCAGTACTTC. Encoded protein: CASSLREANTGEQYF.

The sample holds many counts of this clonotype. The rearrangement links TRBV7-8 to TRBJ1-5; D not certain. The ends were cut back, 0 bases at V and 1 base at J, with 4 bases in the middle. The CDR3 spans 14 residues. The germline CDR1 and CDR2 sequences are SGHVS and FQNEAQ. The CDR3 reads CASSLAQSNQPQHF. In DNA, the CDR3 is TGTGCCAGCAGCTTAGCACAGAGCAATCAGCCCCAGCATTTT.

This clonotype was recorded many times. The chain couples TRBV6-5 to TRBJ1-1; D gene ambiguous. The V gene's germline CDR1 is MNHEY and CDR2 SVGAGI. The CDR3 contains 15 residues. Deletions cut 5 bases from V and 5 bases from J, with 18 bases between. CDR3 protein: CASSRRPPVETEAFF. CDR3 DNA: TGTGCCAGCAGTAGACGCCCTCCGGTTGAGACTGAAGCTTTCTTT.

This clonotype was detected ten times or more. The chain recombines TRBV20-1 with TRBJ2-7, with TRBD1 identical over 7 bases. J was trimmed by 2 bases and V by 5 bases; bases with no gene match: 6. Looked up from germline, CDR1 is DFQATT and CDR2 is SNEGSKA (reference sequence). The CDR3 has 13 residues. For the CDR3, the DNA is TGCAGTGCTCTGGACAGGATAGCCTACGAGCAGTACTTC. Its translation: CSALDRIAYEQYF.

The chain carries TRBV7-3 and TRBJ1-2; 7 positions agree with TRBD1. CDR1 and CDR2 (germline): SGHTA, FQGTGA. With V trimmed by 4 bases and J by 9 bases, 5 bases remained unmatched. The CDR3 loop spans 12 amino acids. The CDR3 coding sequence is TGTGCCAGCAGCTCGTCAGGGGGAAGCTACACCTTC. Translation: CASSSSGGSYTF.

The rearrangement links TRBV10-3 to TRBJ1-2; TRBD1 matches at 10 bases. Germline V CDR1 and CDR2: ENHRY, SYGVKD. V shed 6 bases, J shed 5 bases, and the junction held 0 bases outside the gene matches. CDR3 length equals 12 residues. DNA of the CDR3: TGTGCCATCAGGGGACAGGGGTATGGCTACACCTTC. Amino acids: CAIRGQGYGYTF.

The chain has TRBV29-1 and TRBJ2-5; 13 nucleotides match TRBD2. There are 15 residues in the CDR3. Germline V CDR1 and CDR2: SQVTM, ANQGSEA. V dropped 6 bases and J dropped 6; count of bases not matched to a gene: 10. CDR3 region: CSVSLTSGRAKTQYF. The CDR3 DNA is TGCAGCGTCAGCCTTACTAGCGGGAGGGCCAAGACCCAGTACTTC.

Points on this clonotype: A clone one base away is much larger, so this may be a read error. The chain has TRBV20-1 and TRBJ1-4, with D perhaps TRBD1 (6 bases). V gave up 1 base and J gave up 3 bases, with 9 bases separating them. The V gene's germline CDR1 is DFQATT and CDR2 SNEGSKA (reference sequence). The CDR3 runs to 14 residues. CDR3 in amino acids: CSARGRGANEKLFF. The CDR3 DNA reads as TGCAGTGCTAGAGGTAGGGGGGCTAATGAAAAACTGTTTTTT.

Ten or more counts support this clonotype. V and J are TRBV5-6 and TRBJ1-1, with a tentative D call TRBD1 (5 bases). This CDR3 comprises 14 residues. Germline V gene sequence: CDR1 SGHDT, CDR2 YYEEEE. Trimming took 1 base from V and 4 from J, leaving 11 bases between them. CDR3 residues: CASSLIRAGTEAFF. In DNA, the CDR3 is TGTGCCAGCAGCTTGATCAGGGCGGGCACTGAAGCTTTCTTT.

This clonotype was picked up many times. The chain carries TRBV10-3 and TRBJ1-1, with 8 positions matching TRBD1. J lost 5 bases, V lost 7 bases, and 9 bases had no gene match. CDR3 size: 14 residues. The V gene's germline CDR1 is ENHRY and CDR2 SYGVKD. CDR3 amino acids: CAINDRGQGTEAFF. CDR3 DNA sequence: TGTGCCATCAACGACAGGGGCCAAGGGACTGAAGCTTTCTTT.

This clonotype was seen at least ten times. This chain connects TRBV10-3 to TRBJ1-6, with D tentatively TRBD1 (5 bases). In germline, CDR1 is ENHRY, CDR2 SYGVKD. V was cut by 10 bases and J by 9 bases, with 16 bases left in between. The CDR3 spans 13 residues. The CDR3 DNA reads TGTGCCAGTTGGGGCCGAAGGGGTTCACCCCTCCACTTT. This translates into CASWGRRGSPLHF.

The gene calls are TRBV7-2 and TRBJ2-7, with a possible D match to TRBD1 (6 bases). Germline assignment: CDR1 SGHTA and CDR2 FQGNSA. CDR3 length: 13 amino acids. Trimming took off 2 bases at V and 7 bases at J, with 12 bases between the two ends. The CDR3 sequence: CASSLTGSSEQYF. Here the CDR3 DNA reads TGTGCCAGCAGCTTAACAGGGTCCTCGGAGCAGTACTTC.

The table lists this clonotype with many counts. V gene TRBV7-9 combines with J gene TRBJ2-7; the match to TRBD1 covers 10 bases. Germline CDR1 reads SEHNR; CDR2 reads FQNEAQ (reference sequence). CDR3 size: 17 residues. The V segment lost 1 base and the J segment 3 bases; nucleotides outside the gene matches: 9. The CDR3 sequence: CASSLGDRGMCGYEQYF. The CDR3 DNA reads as TGTGCCAGCAGCTTAGGGGACAGGGGAATGTGTGGCTACGAGCAGTACTTC.

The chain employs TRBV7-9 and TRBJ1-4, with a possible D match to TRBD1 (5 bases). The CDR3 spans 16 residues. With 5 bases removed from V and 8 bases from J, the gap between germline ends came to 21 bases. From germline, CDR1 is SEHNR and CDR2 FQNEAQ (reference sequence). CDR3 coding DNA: TGTGCCAGCAGCGTAGAGCCGGGAGGGGCCGAGGAAAAACTGTTTTTT. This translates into CASSVEPGGAEEKLFF.